What follows are 18 T cell receptor beta chains derived from one specimen sequenced in a study of shared clonotypes between healthy human individuals. TCRdb keeps only in-frame clones here, not all; method: immunoSEQ multiplex PCR. This sample has roughly 2.6 million clones, with approximately 92% found just once. The specimen sequenced was naive CD4+ T cells sorted from blood. Described subset: CD45RA+ positively selected. These TCRs come from a man between 18 and 35 years old in good health.

The V and J genes are TRBV10-3 and TRBJ1-6, with unresolved D. Germline V gene sequence: CDR1 ENHRY, CDR2 SYGVKD. There are 13 residues in the CDR3. V lost 3 bases, J lost 0 bases, and 0 bases lay in between. This CDR3 reads CAISDSYNSPLHF. For the CDR3, the DNA is TGTGCCATCAGTGACTCCTATAATTCACCCCTCCACTTT.

About this clone itself: The same CDR3 can be traced to other DNA sequences in this sample. V gene TRBV5-1 combines with J gene TRBJ2-7; D is uncertain. V was pared by 5 bases and J by 4 bases, with 7 bases between. CDR3 size: 11 residues. Germline CDR1 and CDR2: SGHRS and YFSETQ. The CDR3, as DNA: TGCGCCAGCAGTTCAGAATACGAGCAGTACTTC. It encodes CASSSEYEQYF.

The chain couples TRBV4-1 to TRBJ2-1; 8 nucleotides agree with TRBD2. The junction had 12 bases not matched to a gene; V was cut back by 3 bases and J by 8 bases. CDR3 length: 16 residues. Germline CDR1 is MGHRA and CDR2 is YSYEKL. In nucleotides, the CDR3 is TGCGCCAGCAGCCAGCCAGCGGGAGAAGGGGACGATGAGCAGTTCTTC. Translated: CASSQPAGEGDDEQFF.

Regarding this clone: Other DNA sequences of this sample code for an identical CDR3. The chain employs TRBV10-3 and TRBJ2-3, with 7 nucleotides matching TRBD2. The CDR3 covers 14 residues. V was pared by 2 bases and J by 3 bases, with 2 bases of the junction left unmatched. CDR1 and CDR2 from the germline V gene are ENHRY and SYGVKD. The CDR3 sequence: CAISEAGETDTQYF. CDR3 DNA sequence: TGTGCCATCAGTGAGGCGGGAGAAACAGATACGCAGTATTTT.

On this clone itself: This CDR3 is also generated by other DNA sequences in the sample. This chain joins TRBV19 and TRBJ1-2; D is unclear. V shed 7 bases and J shed 2 bases, with 5 bases lying between them. The CDR3 extends over 11 amino acids. CDR1 is LNHDA, CDR2 SQIVND, per germline (reference sequence). CDR3 protein: CASNSNYGYTF. CDR3 bases: TGTGCCAGTAATTCAAACTATGGCTACACCTTC.

The rearrangement uses TRBV20-1 and TRBJ2-7; D unclear. This CDR3 region has 11 residues. Germline lookup yields CDR1 DFQATT and CDR2 SNEGSKA (reference sequence). Trimming stripped 0 bases from V and 7 bases from J, with 7 bases between. CDR3 DNA: TGCAGTGCTAGAGATCTGGAAGAGCAGTACTTC. Its protein product is CSARDLEEQYF.

V and J are TRBV10-3 and TRBJ2-1, with TRBD2 matching 9 bases. The CDR3 covers 18 residues. The germline CDR1 and CDR2 sequences are ENHRY and SYGVKD. V was pared by 0 bases and J by 8 bases, with 14 bases of the junction left unmatched. The CDR3 loop reads CAISESMASGVSGDEQFF. The CDR3 DNA reads as TGTGCCATCAGTGAGTCGATGGCTAGCGGGGTGAGCGGCGATGAGCAGTTCTTC.

The chain has TRBV6-5 and TRBJ2-7; 7 nucleotides align to TRBD2. CDR1 and CDR2 (germline): MNHEY, SVGAGI. V trimming: 3 bases; J trimming: 2 bases; junction bases outside the gene matches: 7. The CDR3 contains 15 residues. CDR3 coding DNA: TGTGCCAGCAGTTATCGTCCTAGCGGAGCCTACGAGCAGTACTTC. This codes for CASSYRPSGAYEQYF.

The V and J genes are TRBV9 and TRBJ2-6; D possibly corresponds to TRBD2 (6 bases). Trimming took off 3 bases at V and 2 bases at J, with 9 bases between the two ends. This CDR3 contains 15 residues. The germline gives CDR1 SGDLS, CDR2 YYNGEE. The CDR3 here is CASSASSAGANVLTF. Written as DNA, the CDR3 is TGTGCCAGCAGCGCGTCTAGCGCTGGGGCCAACGTCCTGACTTTC.

The chain employs TRBV14 and TRBJ2-7; 8 nucleotides agree with TRBD2. The ends lost 4 bases at V and 0 bases at J; junction bases unmatched: 2. From germline, CDR1 is SGHDN and CDR2 FVKESK. CDR3 length: 14 amino acids. The CDR3 reads CASSLSGSSYEQYF. As DNA, the CDR3 is TGTGCCAGCAGCCTAAGCGGGAGCTCCTACGAGCAGTACTTC.

The V call is TRBV7-3, the J call TRBJ2-1; D might be TRBD2 (6 bases). Trimming took 4 bases from V and 4 from J, leaving 11 bases between them. CDR1 and CDR2 from the germline V gene are SGHTA and FQGTGA. CDR3 length: 14 residues. CDR3 nucleotide sequence: TGTGCCAGCAGCTCGCCGGGGGTATACAATGAGCAGTTCTTC. Amino acids: CASSSPGVYNEQFF. The variable domain in full, with the rest retrieved from reference TRBV7-3 and TRBJ2-1, is GAGVSQTPSNKVTEKGKYVELRCDPISGHTALYWYRQSLGQGPEFLIYFQGTGAADDSGLPNDRFFAVRPEGSVSTLKIQRTERGDSAVYLCASSSPGVYNEQFFGPGTRLTVL.

J is TRBJ2-7 and V is TRBV19; TRBD1 matches at 9 bases. CDR1 and CDR2 (germline): LNHDA, SQIVND (reference sequence). With 10 bases clipped from V and 5 bases from J, the junction kept 6 bases outside the gene matches. This CDR3 has 12 amino acids. The CDR3 DNA is TGTGCCACCAGGGACAGGGCCCACGAGCAGTACTTC. Amino acids: CATRDRAHEQYF.

The chain links TRBV30 to TRBJ2-7; 7 bases fit TRBD1. V lost 1 base, J lost 6 bases, and 18 bases stayed unmatched. The CDR3 is made up of 17 amino acids. Germline V CDR1 and CDR2: GTSNPN, SVGIG (reference sequence). CDR3 loop: CAWSAKGRGQSSAEQYF. The CDR3 DNA follows: TGTGCCTGGAGTGCCAAGGGTCGGGGACAGTCATCGGCCGAGCAGTACTTC.

The chain uses TRBV7-9 and TRBJ1-6; 9 nucleotides agree with TRBD1. This CDR3 comprises 17 residues. V was pared by 3 bases and J by 6 bases, with 9 bases of the junction left unmatched. CDR1 is SEHNR and CDR2 is FQNEAQ in the germline V gene (reference sequence). The CDR3 loop reads CASSLGGQGKGNSPLHF. The DNA of the CDR3 is TGTGCCAGCAGCTTGGGTGGACAGGGGAAGGGTAATTCACCCCTCCACTTT. The complete variable domain, with remaining parts taken from reference TRBV7-9 and TRBJ1-6, reads DTGVSQNPRHKITKRGQNVTFRCDPISEHNRLYWYRQTLGQGPEFLTYFQNEAQLEKSRLLSDRFSAERPKGSFSTLEIQRTEQGDSAMYLCASSLGGQGKGNSPLHFGNGTRLTVT.

The CDR3, as DNA: TGTGCCAGCAGTTACACCCCCGGACAGAACGAGCAGTACTTC. This sequence encodes CASSYTPGQNEQYF. The chain carries TRBV6-5 and TRBJ2-7; D may be TRBD1 (6 bases). V was clipped by 2 bases and J by 5 bases, with 13 bases between them. The CDR3 has 14 amino acids. CDR1 MNHEY and CDR2 SVGAGI come from the germline V gene.

This clone showed up just once. The rearrangement uses TRBV10-3 and TRBJ1-6; D is uncertain. CDR1 and CDR2 (germline): ENHRY, SYGVKD. Trimming removed 3 bases from V and 8 bases from J, with 17 bases in between. This CDR3 contains 16 residues. The CDR3 reads CAISEGHAGMDSPLHF. Written as DNA, the CDR3 is TGTGCCATCAGTGAAGGGCACGCGGGTATGGATTCACCCCTCCACTTT.

V is TRBV2 and J is TRBJ2-1; no clear D gene. Deletions cut 7 bases from V and 15 bases from J, with 16 bases between. This CDR3 spans 11 amino acids. Germline CDR1 and CDR2: SNHLY and FYNNEI. Here the CDR3 DNA reads TGTGCCAGCACTGGGGTTCAAGCTCGGTTCTTC. The encoded protein is CASTGVQARFF.

V gene TRBV12-5 combines with J gene TRBJ2-7; the D gene could be TRBD1 or TRBD2 (5 bases each). This CDR3 is built from 15 residues. Germline V CDR1 and CDR2: LGHNT, FRNRAP. The germline V and J ends were trimmed by 3 bases and 2 bases, with 14 bases remaining between them. The CDR3 loop is CASGFGTVGPYEQYF. The CDR3 DNA reads as TGTGCTAGTGGTTTTGGGACCGTTGGACCCTACGAGCAGTACTTC.